Many counts were recorded for the clone carrying this T cell receptor beta chain. Its antigen remains unknown. The sample comes from a study of neurological immune-mediated disorders. Study-level findings and limits: HTLV-1-associated myelopathy had the most TCR clonal expansion, whereas multiple sclerosis had the least (lower than in healthy controls).

Germline assignment: CDR1 MNHEY and CDR2 SMNVEV (reference sequence). V lost 0 bases, J lost 5 bases, and 14 bases lay in between. The CDR3 is made up of 15 amino acids. Over 160 million TCR-beta sequences, together covering 15-18 subjects, were produced by every individual sequencing run that was carried out. Each CDR3 protein is one row after TCRdb ran MiXCR on the 5' RACE reads. The data show over 90,000 distinct CDR3 sequences, with 11% seen just once and under 4% held by the top ten. The time point: longitudinal time-point 3. The source material was PBMCs. The rearrangement joins TRBV27 to TRBJ2-7, with D possibly TRBD2 on 6 matching bases. The receptor was derived from a female donor with HTLV-1-associated myelopathy (HAM/TSP). CDR3 nucleotide sequence: TGTGCCAGCAGTTTATCGACTAGTTTGGGGCACGAGCAGTACTTC. This sequence encodes CASSLSTSLGHEQYF.